There are many counts of the clone carrying this T cell receptor (beta chain). Antigen unknown. The junction departs from the called germline gene at one end, perhaps through a read error. Documented time point: pre-sensitization, week 0. Treatment defined: therapeutic diphenylcyclopropenone sensitization with weekly scalp DPC. This CDR3 spans 17 amino acids. Germline V CDR1 and CDR2: SGHRS, YFSETQ. This entry belongs to a study of human T cells and chemical hapten exposure. TCRdb itself ran the RACE reads through MiXCR, one entry per CDR3 protein. The sample holds approximately 370,000 distinct CDR3 sequences; 5.5% are singletons and the top ten take less than 9%. Broader study findings: Expanded TCRs clustered into significantly more large CDR3 similarity groups than controls, the analysis revealed.

The input for sequencing was whole blood, taken in connection with sensitization to the hapten diphenylcyclopropenone (DPC). The receptor was derived from a woman between 18 and 29 years old with alopecia areata. Some clones in this sample may be carry-over from other donors' samples. This chain links TRBV5-1 with TRBJ1-1; D may be TRBD1 (6 bases). The CDR3 loop is CASSLDAGAANNAEAFF. The CDR3 nucleotides read TGCGCCAGCAGTTTGGACGCGGGGGCGGCCAACAACGCTGAAGCTTTCTTT.